The entry below gives a single T cell receptor (beta chain) sequence along with its context. The table lists this clonotype with many counts. The clone's antigen remains unknown. Per-nucleotide qualities are absent, and no much larger clonotype sits a single base away. TCR beta CDR3 regions were amplified from RNA transcripts. The TCR CDR3 was subjected to a first round of RT-PCR using the HTBI primer set and the Qiagen OneStep RT-PCR kit. Libraries were constructed in a second round of multiplex PCR, after which size selection and purification were performed. Libraries were sequenced paired-end with 100 bp reads on an Illumina HiSeq2000. On the authors' methods: SOAPnuke was used to process the raw data, throwing out any read that contained adapters or uncalled bases, had a mean Phred below 15, or lacked an exact constant-primer or identifier match. COPE v1.2.5 was used to merge the high-quality paired reads, and each unique nucleotide sequence was defined as a clonotype. Clonotypes were aligned to IMGT TRBV, TRBD and TRBJ reference segments using MiTCR v1.1. The analysis included only V-J combinations with a frequency above 0.0001, which together covered 99% to 99.2% of the repertoires. A TCS score was defined as the ratio of F50 (clonal expansion) to E x V (chaos), with BLOSUM62-based TCRdist applied between CDR3 peptides within each V-J. Welch's t-statistics and random forest reduced approximately 520 V-J features to 10 to 15, which were used in a naive Bayes classifier (R e1071). The public reads were run again by TCRdb, first through fastp at Q25 and then through MiXCR, and only productive beta chains were kept. Every CDR3 protein is listed once, alongside the most common genes and DNA of its rows. These V and J calls originate from TCRdb's pipeline instead of the authors' own analysis. Present in this sample are approximately 260,000 distinct CDR3 sequences, roughly 15% of which were seen just once. The ten largest clonotypes hold more than 30% of the sample.

This sample is drawn from a study of T cells in Graves' hyperthyroidism and ophthalmopathy (dated by TCRdb to about 2019). General notes on the study: Peripheral blood samples were taken at the time of initial diagnosis, prior to any treatment. To identify TCR V-J signatures that set the groups apart, the researchers used a discovery cohort of 90 to 100 patients, made up of 40 to 45 with Graves' ophthalmopathy and about 60 with stable Graves' hyperthyroidism. Prospective prediction of ophthalmopathy was tested in an independent validation cohort of 18 to 20 hyperthyroidism patients and around 16 patients who later progressed to ophthalmopathy. For training and testing, the approximately 97 patients in the discovery cohort were randomly divided in a 7:3 ratio. The study also compared thyroid tissue and blood T-cell repertoires from roughly 6 Graves' hyperthyroidism patients. After blood sampling, hyperthyroidism patients were treated with methimazole at a starting dose of 30 mg daily, and ophthalmopathy patients were treated with high-dose intravenous methylprednisolone. TCR Vbeta CDR3 sequencing of 120 to 150 peripheral blood samples (under 45 ophthalmopathy, 75 to 80 hyperthyroidism and some 17 progressor patients) is reported in the paper.

Hyperthyroidism patients were newly diagnosed, with disease duration under 2 months, and aged 18 to 65 years. The study excluded patients with uncontrolled infections, other autoimmune diseases, pregnancy or lactation. Diagnoses were based on clinical symptoms, serum thyroxine and TRAb, thyroid ultrasound and orbital computed tomography. For progressor patients, blood was drawn at the first diagnosis of hyperthyroidism, before any ophthalmopathy symptoms had appeared. PBMCs were isolated from 8 to 10 ml of fresh peripheral blood by Ficoll-Paque density gradient centrifugation. Progressor patients were initially diagnosed with Graves' hyperthyroidism and developed ophthalmopathy during follow-up. Total RNA was extracted with Trizol reagent, and quality was checked on an Agilent 2100 Bioanalyzer. The CDR3, from cysteine to phenylalanine, totals 14 residues. CDR3 DNA is the only sequence kept; it has 42 bases, read in frame from the first base. At the junction V is shortened by 4 bases and J by 1 base, with 8 bases in between. CDR1 and CDR2, looked up from the germline V gene, are SNHLY and FYNNEI.

The paper's findings and limits, for the study overall: Sample size was not statistically predetermined, and blinding of investigators to group allocation was not performed. In validation, the model predicted progression to ophthalmopathy a median of around 6.5 months before onset, with over 60% sensitivity and 72.22% specificity. Most expanded thyroid clonotypes (frequency above 0.001) were also detected in blood, suggesting blood repertoires may reflect thyroid immune responses. A 13 V-J signature model separated ophthalmopathy from stable hyperthyroidism, with 87.88% sensitivity and about 81% specificity in cross-validation and 80%/75% in testing.

This sequence originates from a woman aged 50 to 60 with Graves' hyperthyroidism that later progressed to Graves' ophthalmopathy. Sequenced material: blood. The V and J segments used are TRBV2 and TRBJ1-3, with TRBD1 perhaps the D gene, on 5 matching bases. The CDR3 here reads CASSVGGSGNTIYF. The DNA sequence is TGTGCCAGCAGTGTGGGGGGATCTGGAAACACCATATATTTT. Supplemented by the reference TRBV2 and TRBJ1-3 proteins around the CDR3, the complete variable domain is EPEVTQTPSHQVTQMGQEVILRCVPISNHLYFYWYRQILGQKVEFLVSFYNNEISEKSEIFDDQFSVERPDGSNFTLKIRSTKLEDSAMYFCASSVGGSGNTIYFGEGSWLTVV.